These 20 T cell receptor beta chains originate from one sample sequenced in a study of a mutant IDH1 vaccine in newly diagnosed glioma. Assay: immunoSEQ multiplex PCR; the TCRdb copy retains only in-frame clones and omits some. The sample consists of roughly 50,000 clones, around 80% of them appearing once. The time point was: week 23, last vaccination. It was 300 ug of mutant IDH1 20-mer peptide that made up each vaccine dose, given with topical imiquimod. Their antigens remain unidentified. Sequenced material: PBMCs, taken from a glioma patient whose treatment included an IDH1 peptide vaccine. Receptors originate from a woman in her forties with glioma. Some clones in this sample may be carry-over from other donors' samples.

The CDR3 nucleotides are TGCGCCAGCAGTGAGTCGTTAGCAGGGACGCAGTATTTT. This sequence encodes CASSESLAGTQYF. V gene TRBV10-1 combines with J gene TRBJ2-3, with D perhaps TRBD1 (5 bases). The germline V and J ends were trimmed by 0 bases and 9 bases, with 10 bases remaining between them. The CDR3 is made up of 13 amino acids. Germline-derived CDR1 and CDR2 are WNHNN and SYGVQD (reference sequence).

This chain connects TRBV29-1 to TRBJ1-1; D is unresolved. The CDR3 has 12 residues. Trimming stripped 4 bases from V and 7 bases from J, with 13 bases between. Germline loops: CDR1 SQVTM, CDR2 ANQGSEA. The CDR3 nucleotides are TGCAGCGTTGGTGACACTCTACGTGAAGCTTTCTTT. Protein: CSVGDTLREAFF.

V usage is TRBV5-6 and J usage is TRBJ2-1, with a weak D call TRBD1 (6 bases). V was shortened by 2 bases and J by 15 bases, with 18 bases between the two germline ends. Looked up from germline, CDR1 is SGHDT and CDR2 is YYEEEE. This CDR3 is built from 13 residues. In DNA, the CDR3 is TGTGCCAGCAGCTTTGAGGATGGACAGTATCCGTTCTTC. It yields the protein CASSFEDGQYPFF.

CDR3 amino acids: CASSLVVQETQYF. The CDR3 bases are TGTGCCAGCAGCTTGGTAGTCCAAGAGACCCAGTACTTC. J is TRBJ2-5 and V is TRBV5-4; no clear D. In germline, CDR1 is SGHNT, CDR2 YYREEE (reference sequence). The CDR3 is 13 residues long. The V and J ends lost 0 bases and 1 base respectively, with 4 bases between them.

This clone was recorded only once. CDR3 nucleotides: TGTGCCAGCTCACCACAGGGAGTCAATCAGCCCCAGCATTTT. It translates to CASSPQGVNQPQHF. This chain uses TRBV18 with TRBJ1-5; D is unclear. Germline assignment: CDR1 KGHSH and CDR2 LQKENI. V was shortened by 1 base and J by 3 bases, with 7 bases between the two germline ends. This CDR3 has 14 residues.

This clone was found a few times. This chain uses TRBV6-6 with TRBJ1-1; D unresolved. Germline assignment: CDR1 MNHNY and CDR2 SVGAGI (reference sequence). V lost 7 bases and J 2 bases, leaving 17 bases between the germline ends. The CDR3 spans 15 residues. The CDR3 loop reads CASTSAGLSNTEAFF. The CDR3 coding sequence is TGTGCCAGCACCTCGGCGGGCCTCTCCAACACTGAAGCTTTCTTT.

The genes are TRBV18 and TRBJ1-1, with no clear D. Germline V lookup: CDR1 KGHSH, CDR2 LQKENI. Deletions cut 1 base from V and 1 base from J, with 10 bases between. The CDR3 covers 15 residues. Written as DNA, the CDR3 is TGTGCCAGCTCACCACTCCCCACAGAGAACACTGAAGCTTTCTTT. The encoded protein is CASSPLPTENTEAFF.

The rearrangement uses TRBV9 and TRBJ1-2, with D maybe TRBD1 (5 bases). V was trimmed by 0 bases and J by 3 bases, leaving 6 bases between them. This CDR3 contains 13 residues. CDR1 is SGDLS and CDR2 is YYNGEE in the germline V gene. CDR3 DNA sequence: TGTGCCAGCAGCGTAGGAGGGGACTATGGCTACACCTTC. As protein: CASSVGGDYGYTF.

The chain uses TRBV7-2 and TRBJ2-5; D might be TRBD2 (6 bases). V lost 3 bases to trimming and J lost 4 bases, with 9 bases between them. The germline V gene has CDR1 SGHTA and CDR2 FQGNSA. The CDR3 is 13 residues long. The CDR3 region has the DNA TGTGCCAGCAGCTTGGGACTTTTAGAGACCCAGTACTTC. Translated: CASSLGLLETQYF.

V gene TRBV10-3 combines with J gene TRBJ2-1; tentatively, D is TRBD2 (5 bases). V dropped 8 bases and J dropped 3 bases, with 8 bases sitting between them. The CDR3 extends over 12 amino acids. The germline gives CDR1 ENHRY, CDR2 SYGVKD. The CDR3 bases are TGTGCCATCCGGGATGACTACAATGAGCAGTTCTTC. Translated: CAIRDDYNEQFF.

This sequence joins TRBV27 and TRBJ2-7, with D possibly being TRBD1 or TRBD2 (6 bases each). The CDR3 totals 15 residues. Per the germline V gene, CDR1 is MNHEY and CDR2 is SMNVEV (reference sequence). Trimming left V 3 bases short and J 6 bases short, with 18 bases between. This chain's CDR3 is CASSFLRGGAGEQYF. CDR3 in DNA: TGTGCCAGCAGTTTCCTCAGGGGAGGAGCTGGCGAGCAGTACTTC.

The chain couples TRBV5-1 to TRBJ2-7; D not resolved. V was shortened by 4 bases and J by 2 bases, with 13 bases between the two germline ends. The CDR3 sequence is 14 residues long. Per germline, CDR1 SGHRS and CDR2 YFSETQ. The CDR3, as DNA: TGCGCCAGCAGCGGCGACATTTATCCCTACGAGCAGTACTTC. This translates into CASSGDIYPYEQYF. Filled out from reference TRBV5-1 and TRBJ2-7, the complete variable domain reads KAGVTQTPRYLIKTRGQQVTLSCSPISGHRSVSWYQQTPGQGLQFLFEYFSETQRNKGNFPGRFSGRQFSNSRSEMNVSTLELGDSALYLCASSGDIYPYEQYFGPGTRLTVT.

This clone came up a few times. The V and J genes are TRBV9 and TRBJ1-1; D unresolved. V was trimmed by 0 bases and J by 3 bases, leaving 6 bases between them. CDR1 and CDR2 (germline): SGDLS, YYNGEE. This CDR3 contains 13 residues. This chain's CDR3 is CASSVVGDTEAFF. In DNA form, the CDR3 reads TGTGCCAGCAGCGTAGTTGGGGACACTGAAGCTTTCTTT.

The rearrangement links TRBV5-4 to TRBJ1-2, with D possibly TRBD1 on 6 matching bases. The germline CDR1 and CDR2 sequences are SGHNT and YYREEE (reference sequence). This CDR3 region has 13 residues. V gave up 9 bases and J gave up 4 bases, with 16 bases separating them. The DNA of the CDR3 is TGTGCCATTGCTGGGGGCGAAGGCTATGGCTACACCTTC. Translation: CAIAGGEGYGYTF.

This sequence joins TRBV19 and TRBJ2-3; 8 bases map to TRBD1. Germline CDR1 LNHDA, CDR2 SQIVND (reference sequence). Germline trimming cut 0 bases from V and 5 bases from J; bases unmatched to any gene: 10. CDR3 length equals 17 residues. The CDR3, as DNA: TGTGCCAGTAGTATAGATCCCCGACAGGGGAGGATAGATACGCAGTATTTT. Translating it yields CASSIDPRQGRIDTQYF.

J is TRBJ2-2 and V is TRBV12-5; no clear D gene. Germline V lookup: CDR1 LGHNT, CDR2 FRNRAP. CDR3 size: 14 residues. V lost 3 bases to trimming and J lost 4 bases, with 9 bases between them. CDR3 nucleotides: TGTGCTAGTGGTTTTAAAGGGCCCACCGGGGAGCTGTTTTTT. As protein: CASGFKGPTGELFF.

The CDR3 DNA reads TGTGCCAGCAGTGCCACCCCCGGGGGGGTGGAGACCCAGTACTTC. Protein: CASSATPGGVETQYF. The chain couples TRBV2 to TRBJ2-5, with 8 bases matching TRBD2. Germline V gene data show CDR1 as SNHLY and CDR2 as FYNNEI. After removal of 4 bases from V and 5 bases from J, the junction contained 9 bases not matched to a gene. The CDR3 has 15 residues.

This chain connects TRBV30 to TRBJ2-1; D perhaps matches TRBD2 (6 bases). CDR1 GTSNPN and CDR2 SVGIG come from the germline V gene (reference sequence). The CDR3 is made up of 13 amino acids. Trimming cost V 2 bases and J 9 bases, with 14 bases left between them. In nucleotides, the CDR3 is TGTGCCTGGAGTTCCACGGCGGGGCGTGAGCAGTTCTTC. This encodes CAWSSTAGREQFF.

The V gene is TRBV4-1, the J gene TRBJ1-2; no clear D. The CDR3 spans 15 residues. Germline CDR1 MGHRA, CDR2 YSYEKL. V lost 0 bases and J 0 bases, leaving 8 bases between the germline ends. In DNA form, the CDR3 reads TGCGCCAGCAGCCAAGATCCGAGCCCTAACTATGGCTACACCTTC. It is translated as CASSQDPSPNYGYTF.

This clone was seen only once. The chain combines TRBV12-5 with TRBJ2-1; D is ambiguous. The V end lost 8 bases, the J end lost 7 bases, and 15 bases lay between the germline ends. This CDR3 region has 13 residues. Germline CDR1 and CDR2: LGHNT and FRNRAP. CDR3 sequence reads: CASSPYLRNEQFF. The CDR3 bases are TGTGCTAGTTCCCCCTATCTTCGGAATGAGCAGTTCTTC. Full variable domain (missing parts from reference TRBV12-5 and TRBJ2-1): DARVTQTPRHKVTEMGQEVTMRCQPILGHNTVFWYRQTMMQGLELLAYFRNRAPLDDSGMPKDRFSAEMPDATLATLKIQPSEPRDSAVYFCASSPYLRNEQFFGPGTRLTVL.